This T cell receptor (beta chain) was documented in a study of CD8+CD57+ T cells in acquired aplastic anemia. Study in general: Sorted cells (CD4+ and CD8+) yielded DNA amounts that averaged 3.2 ug.

Patients who underwent sequencing had shown CD8+CD57+ cell expansion by flow cytometry. Every one of the patients had aplastic anemia (severe, acquired). Between the trimmed V and J ends, which lost 3 bases and 0 bases, there was a span of 9 bases. This CDR3 comprises 15 residues. Germline V gene data show CDR1 as SEHNR and CDR2 as FQNEAQ (reference sequence). It was genomic DNA that served as the template for profiling TCR beta VDJ and CDR3. MiXCR, run by TCRdb on the reads, gives a single entry per CDR3 protein. Counted here are roughly 240,000 distinct CDR3 sequences, around 46% occurring once; the ten biggest clones make up 7% to 10%.

This TCR derives from a human donor with aplastic anemia. Material: sorted CD4+, CD8+, or CD8+CD57+ T cells (not recorded which) from PBMCs. This chain links TRBV7-9 with TRBJ2-1; D unclear. CDR3 in amino acids: CASSLVPGSYNEQFF. CDR3 DNA: TGTGCCAGCAGCTTGGTACCCGGCTCCTACAATGAGCAGTTCTTC.